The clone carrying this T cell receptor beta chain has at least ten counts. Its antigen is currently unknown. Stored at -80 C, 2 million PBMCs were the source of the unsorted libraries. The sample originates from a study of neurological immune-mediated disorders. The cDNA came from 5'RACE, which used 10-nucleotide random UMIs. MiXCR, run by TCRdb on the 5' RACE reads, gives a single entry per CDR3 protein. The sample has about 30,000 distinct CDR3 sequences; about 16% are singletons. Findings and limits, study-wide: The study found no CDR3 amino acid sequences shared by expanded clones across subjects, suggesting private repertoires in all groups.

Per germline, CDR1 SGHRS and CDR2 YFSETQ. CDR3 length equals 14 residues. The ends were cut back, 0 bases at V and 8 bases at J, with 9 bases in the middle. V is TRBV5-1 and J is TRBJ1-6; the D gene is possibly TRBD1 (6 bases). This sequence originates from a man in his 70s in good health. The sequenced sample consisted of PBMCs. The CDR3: CASSLGQAHSPLHF. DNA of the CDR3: TGCGCCAGCAGCTTGGGACAGGCCCATTCACCCCTCCACTTT.